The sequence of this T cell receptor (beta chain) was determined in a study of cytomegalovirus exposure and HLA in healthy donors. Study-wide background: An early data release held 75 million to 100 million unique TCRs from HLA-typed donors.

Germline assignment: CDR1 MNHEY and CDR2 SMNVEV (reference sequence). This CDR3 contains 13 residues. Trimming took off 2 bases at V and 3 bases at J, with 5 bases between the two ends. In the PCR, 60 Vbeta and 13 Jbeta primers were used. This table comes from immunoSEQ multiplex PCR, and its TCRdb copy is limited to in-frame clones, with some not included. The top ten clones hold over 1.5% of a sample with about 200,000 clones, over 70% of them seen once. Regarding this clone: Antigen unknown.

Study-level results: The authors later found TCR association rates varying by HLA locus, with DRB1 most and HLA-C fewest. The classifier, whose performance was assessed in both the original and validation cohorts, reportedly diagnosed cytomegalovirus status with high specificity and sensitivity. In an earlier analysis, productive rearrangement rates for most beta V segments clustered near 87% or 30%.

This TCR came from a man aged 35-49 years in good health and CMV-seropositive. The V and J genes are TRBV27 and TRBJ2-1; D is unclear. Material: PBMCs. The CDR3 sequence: CASSLRLYNEQFF. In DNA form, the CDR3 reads TGTGCCAGCAGTTTAAGACTCTACAATGAGCAGTTCTTC.